This T cell receptor beta chain emerged from a study of T-cell memory formation after mild COVID-19. On the study more broadly: The TCR clusters were mostly specific to one donor. Findings and limits, study-wide: Some clones that responded turned up in pre-infection memory, which suggests that cross-reactive memory joined in. Confirmation of SARS-CoV-2 specificity was lacking for second-wave clones peaking day 37.

There are many counts of this clonotype. What it binds is unknown. Trimming pared 4 bases from V and 6 bases from J, leaving 11 bases between. Germline V gene data show CDR1 as SGDLS and CDR2 as YYNGEE. The length of the CDR3 is 13 residues. Employing constant-segment primers, 5'RACE generated TCR alpha and TCR beta cDNA libraries bearing sample barcodes and UMIs. Each CDR3 protein gets one entry after TCRdb re-called the 5' RACE reads with MiXCR. Of fewer than 40,000 distinct CDR3 sequences in the sample, 10% to 12% are singletons; the top ten hold under 30%. The sequence came from a man aged 18 to 30 who had mild COVID-19 (a few samples of this study predate the infection). Cell type and time point are not known. The sequenced material came from PBMCs or a T cell subset sorted from them (not recorded which). The chain carries TRBV9 and TRBJ2-1, with no clear D. This chain's CDR3 is CASSPSTSNEQFF. The CDR3, as DNA: TGTGCCAGCAGCCCGTCAACTTCCAATGAGCAGTTCTTC.